Given below is one TCR beta chain in context. This clonotype has a count of ten or more. Its binding antigen is unknown. Qualities for individual bases were not recorded, and no much larger clone is one base off. The sample belongs to a study of regulatory T cells in long-lasting Graves disease (dated by TCRdb to the early 2020s). With regard to the full study: Antithyroid drugs had been taken for less than 3 months by newly diagnosed Graves' disease patients. Persistent Graves' disease patients were compared with newly diagnosed Graves' disease patients by peripheral blood TCR sequencing and RNA sequencing. The study took place in China and was registered as a clinical trial. A total of about 35 samples underwent TCR sequencing, from roughly 13 patients with persistent Graves' disease and around 20 patients with newly diagnosed Graves' disease. Results the study describes overall, beyond this receptor: Persistent Graves' disease patients showed lower TCR Shannon entropy and fewer highly expanded clones than newly diagnosed patients, suggesting clonal expansion. The authors noted that the small sample size was a limitation that may lower accuracy. Sequencing and analysis were limited to the TCR beta chain. More public clonotypes were shared among persistent patients (more than 2,500) than among newly diagnosed patients (more than 950). Only peripheral blood was studied, because thyroid tissue, the primary lesion, was inaccessible. Preferential use of TRBV28, TRBJ1-2 and TRBJ2-5 was observed in persistent disease, whereas TRBV20-1 and TRBJ2-1 were favored in newly diagnosed disease.

Reading the label with the study, this specimen's time point is: newly diagnosed GD, antithyroid drugs for less than 3 months. For both TCR sequencing and RNA sequencing, RNA was extracted from PBMCs in TRIzol. The diagnosis of Graves' disease was made according to American Thyroid Association guidelines. The patients came from an endocrinology department in Xi'an, China. Each patient gave roughly 10 milliliters of peripheral blood, collected in an EDTA anticoagulant tube. Ficoll Paque Plus density gradient separation was used to isolate PBMCs, and no additional T cell sorting was done. RNA quality was checked with an Agilent 2100 Bioanalyzer and agarose gel, and concentration with a NanoDrop 2000. Library generation was performed with multiplex PCR. Sequencing relied on an Illumina HiSeq 4000. TCR beta libraries were built with iRepertoire HTBI primers and Arm-PCR amplification of CDR3 regions. Before sequencing, the PCR products went through gel purification. The published analysis was carried out like this. Gene usage analysis of CDR3 amino acid clonotypes used the roughly 62 TRBV and 12 to 15 TRBJ segments found across samples. Filtered high-quality paired reads were merged into contigs using COPE and FqMerger. Contigs were aligned with BLAST to IMGT TRBV, TRBD and TRBJ reference genes, and CDR3 was defined per IMGT. Highly expanded clones were defined as clonotypes with a frequency above 0.1%. Shannon entropy was used to measure repertoire diversity, and the Gini coefficient was used to measure V-J evenness. Public clonotypes were defined as clonotypes shared by more than one individual. The public sequencing data were trimmed at Q25 with fastp and processed into clonotypes with MiXCR by TCRdb, which kept only in-frame beta chains. CDR3 protein duplicates are merged, each entry listing the most common genes and DNA. For this entry, the V and J calls and clone size follow TCRdb and not the study's own pipeline. The sample has approximately 470,000 distinct CDR3 sequences on record, 16% of them singletons. The top ten constitute approximately 12% of the sample.

V loses 0 bases of germline sequence and J loses 5 bases, and the interval between the two ends is 7 bases. The germline V gene encodes CDR1 LGHDT and CDR2 YNNKEL (reference sequence). Its CDR3 holds 13 amino acids, cysteine through phenylalanine. The only DNA kept is the CDR3, 39 bases in frame from the first base. The same sample was also used in a study of T cells in Graves' hyperthyroidism and ophthalmopathy. As that second paper reports: Stable Graves' hyperthyroidism was defined as the absence of progression to ophthalmopathy over 18 months of follow-up. Hyperthyroidism patients were newly diagnosed, had a disease duration of under 2 months, and were aged 18 to 65 years. The study excluded patients with uncontrolled infections, other autoimmune diseases, pregnancy or lactation. Diagnoses were established on the basis of clinical symptoms, serum thyroxine and TRAb, thyroid ultrasound, and orbital computed tomography. The first round of RT-PCR for the TCR CDR3 was performed with the HTBI primer set and the Qiagen OneStep RT-PCR kit. Most expanded thyroid clonotypes (frequency above 0.001) were also found in blood, which suggests that blood repertoires may mirror thyroid immune responses. In cross-validation, a model built on a 13 V-J signature told ophthalmopathy apart from stable hyperthyroidism with 85% to 90% sensitivity and about 81% specificity, and in testing the same model reached 80%/75%. In validation, the model predicted progression to ophthalmopathy with approximately 69% sensitivity and roughly 75% specificity, a median of about 6.7 months before onset. To identify distinguishing TCR V-J signatures, a discovery cohort of around 98 patients was used, comprising fewer than 45 with Graves' ophthalmopathy and about 59 with stable Graves' hyperthyroidism. Prospective prediction of ophthalmopathy was tested in an independent validation cohort of 18 to 20 hyperthyroidism patients and some 17 patients who later progressed to ophthalmopathy. The 100 discovery patients were divided at random into training and test sets in a 7:3 ratio. In addition, the study compared T-cell repertoires in thyroid tissue and in blood from several Graves' hyperthyroidism patients. Following sampling, methimazole starting at 30 mg daily was given to hyperthyroidism patients, and high-dose intravenous methylprednisolone was given to ophthalmopathy patients. A second multiplex PCR round built the libraries, followed by size selection and purification. Libraries were sequenced paired-end with 100 bp reads on an Illumina HiSeq2000. SOAPnuke was used to process the raw data, throwing out any read that contained adapters or uncalled bases, had a mean Phred below 15, or lacked an exact constant-primer or identifier match. COPE v1.2.5 was used to merge the high-quality paired reads, and each unique nucleotide sequence was defined as a clonotype. MiTCR v1.1 was used to align the clonotypes against IMGT TRBV, TRBD and TRBJ reference segments. The analysis was restricted to V-J combinations with a frequency above 0.0001, which together covered about 99% of the repertoires. The TCS score was defined as the ratio of F50 (clonal expansion) to E x V (chaos), calculated using BLOSUM62-based TCRdist between CDR3 peptides within each V-J. Welch's t-statistics and random forest reduced roughly 530 V-J features to 13, which were used in a naive Bayes classifier (R e1071). No statistical method was used to fix the sample size in advance, and group allocation was not hidden from the investigators. The paper describes TCR Vbeta CDR3 sequencing of about 140 peripheral blood samples, made up of 43 ophthalmopathy patients, around 73 hyperthyroidism patients and 17 progressor patients.

The chain employs TRBV3-1 and TRBJ1-1; no confident D gene assignment can be made. Sequencing was performed on peripheral blood mononuclear cells (PBMCs), taken at new diagnosis, from a patient treated with antithyroid drugs. The receptor was isolated from a man aged 35 to 55 with Graves disease. Donor details come from another sample of the same person, matched by shared clones. The DNA sequence is given as TGTGCCAGCAGCCAAGATCATTCGACTGAAGCTTTCTTT. The encoded protein is CASSQDHSTEAFF.